What follows is one TCR beta chain and its context. The CDR3 consists of 16 residues. V dropped 1 base and J dropped 4; count of bases not matched to a gene: 4. CDR1 is LNHNV, CDR2 YYDKDF, per germline (reference sequence). The source of the sample is a study of blood T cell repertoires in COVID-19. Living in 25 or so US areas, the participants were between about 18 and 90 years of age. The study counted Cohort 3 donors as recovered given two negative PCRs, clearance, or symptom resolution. Sequencing was performed with immunoSEQ multiplex PCR; in TCRdb, only in-frame clones are kept and a portion is missing. The sample lists fewer than 500,000 clones; approximately 86% were seen once.

The clonotype was recovered from a young woman who had recovered from COVID-19. This chain uses TRBV15 with TRBJ2-1; 10 nucleotides match TRBD2. Sequencing input: PBMCs or T cells enriched from blood (not recorded which). In DNA, the CDR3 is TGTGCCACCAGCAGAGTAGCGGGGGGCTATTACAATGAGCAGTTCTTC. This encodes CATSRVAGGYYNEQFF.